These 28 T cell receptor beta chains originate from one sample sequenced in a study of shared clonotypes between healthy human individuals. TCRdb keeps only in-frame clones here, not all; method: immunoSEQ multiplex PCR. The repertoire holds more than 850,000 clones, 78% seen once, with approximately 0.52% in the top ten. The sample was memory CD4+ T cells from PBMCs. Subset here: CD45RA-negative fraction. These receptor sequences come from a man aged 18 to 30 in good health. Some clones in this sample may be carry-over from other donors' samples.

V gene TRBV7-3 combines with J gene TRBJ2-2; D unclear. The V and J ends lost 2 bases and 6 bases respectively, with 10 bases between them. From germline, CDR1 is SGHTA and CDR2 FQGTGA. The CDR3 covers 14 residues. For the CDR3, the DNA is TGTGCCAGCAGCTTAGACCCCTCCCCCGGGGAGCTGTTTTTT. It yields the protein CASSLDPSPGELFF.

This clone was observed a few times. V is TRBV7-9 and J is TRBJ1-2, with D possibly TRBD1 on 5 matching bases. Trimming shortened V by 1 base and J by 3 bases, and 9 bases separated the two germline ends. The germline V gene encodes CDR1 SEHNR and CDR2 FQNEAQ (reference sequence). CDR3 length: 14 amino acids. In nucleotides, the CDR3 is TGTGCCAGCAGCTTAGTCGCGACAGACTATGGCTACACCTTC. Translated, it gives CASSLVATDYGYTF. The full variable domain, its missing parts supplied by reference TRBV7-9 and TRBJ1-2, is DTGVSQNPRHKITKRGQNVTFRCDPISEHNRLYWYRQTLGQGPEFLTYFQNEAQLEKSRLLSDRFSAERPKGSFSTLEIQRTEQGDSAMYLCASSLVATDYGYTFGSGTRLTVV.

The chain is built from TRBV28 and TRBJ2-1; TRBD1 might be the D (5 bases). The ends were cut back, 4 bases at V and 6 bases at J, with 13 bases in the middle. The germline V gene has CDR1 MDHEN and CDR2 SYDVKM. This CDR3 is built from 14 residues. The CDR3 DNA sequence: TGTGCCAGCAGTTCCCAGGGTATTGGCAATGAGCAGTTCTTC. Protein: CASSSQGIGNEQFF.

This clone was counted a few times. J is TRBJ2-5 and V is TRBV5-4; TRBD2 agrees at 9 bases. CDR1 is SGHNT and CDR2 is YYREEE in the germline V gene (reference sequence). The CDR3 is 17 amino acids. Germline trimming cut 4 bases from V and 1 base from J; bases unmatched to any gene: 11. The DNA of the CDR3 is TGTGCCAGCAGCCCAGGTGAACTAGCGGGCCTCCAAGAGACCCAGTACTTC. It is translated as CASSPGELAGLQETQYF.

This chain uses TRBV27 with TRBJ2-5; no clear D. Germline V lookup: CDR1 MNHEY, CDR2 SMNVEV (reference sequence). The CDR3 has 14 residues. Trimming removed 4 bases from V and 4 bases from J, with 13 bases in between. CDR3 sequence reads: CASSSRSLVETQYF. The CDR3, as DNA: TGTGCCAGCAGTTCCCGGTCCTTAGTAGAGACCCAGTACTTC.

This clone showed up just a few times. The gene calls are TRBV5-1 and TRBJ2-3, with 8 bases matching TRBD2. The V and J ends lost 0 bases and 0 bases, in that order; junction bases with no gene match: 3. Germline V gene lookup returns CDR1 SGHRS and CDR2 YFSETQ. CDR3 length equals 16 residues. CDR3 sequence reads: CASSLGASGSTDTQYF. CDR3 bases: TGCGCCAGCAGCTTGGGGGCTAGCGGGAGCACAGATACGCAGTATTTT.

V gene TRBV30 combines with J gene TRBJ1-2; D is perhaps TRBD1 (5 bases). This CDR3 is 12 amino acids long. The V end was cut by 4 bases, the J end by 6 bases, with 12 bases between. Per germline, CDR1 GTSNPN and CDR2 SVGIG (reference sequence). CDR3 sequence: CAWTPGLHGYTF. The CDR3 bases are TGTGCCTGGACACCGGGGCTCCATGGCTACACCTTC.

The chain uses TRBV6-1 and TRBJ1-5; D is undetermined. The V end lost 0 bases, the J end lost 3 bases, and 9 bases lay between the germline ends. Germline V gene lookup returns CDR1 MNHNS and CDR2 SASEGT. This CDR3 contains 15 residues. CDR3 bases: TGTGCCAGCAGTGAAGCGAGGACGTTCAATCAGCCCCAGCATTTT. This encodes CASSEARTFNQPQHF.

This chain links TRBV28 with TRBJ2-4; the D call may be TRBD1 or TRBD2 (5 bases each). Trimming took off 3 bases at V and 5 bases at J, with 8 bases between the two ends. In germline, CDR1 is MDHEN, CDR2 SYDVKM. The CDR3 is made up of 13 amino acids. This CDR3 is CASSLGVENIQYF. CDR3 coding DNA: TGTGCCAGCAGTTTGGGGGTGGAAAACATTCAGTACTTC.

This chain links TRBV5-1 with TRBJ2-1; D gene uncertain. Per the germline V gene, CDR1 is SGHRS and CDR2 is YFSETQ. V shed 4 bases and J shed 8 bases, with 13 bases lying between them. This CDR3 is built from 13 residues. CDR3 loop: CASSPNWVDEQFF. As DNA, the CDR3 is TGCGCCAGCAGCCCCAACTGGGTGGATGAGCAGTTCTTC.

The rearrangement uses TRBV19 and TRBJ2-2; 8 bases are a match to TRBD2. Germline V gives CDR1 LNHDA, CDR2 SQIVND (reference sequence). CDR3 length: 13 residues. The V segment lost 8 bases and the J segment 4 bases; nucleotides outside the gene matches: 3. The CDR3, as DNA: TGTGCCAGTTGTGCGGGAGGCACCGGGGAGCTGTTTTTT. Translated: CASCAGGTGELFF.

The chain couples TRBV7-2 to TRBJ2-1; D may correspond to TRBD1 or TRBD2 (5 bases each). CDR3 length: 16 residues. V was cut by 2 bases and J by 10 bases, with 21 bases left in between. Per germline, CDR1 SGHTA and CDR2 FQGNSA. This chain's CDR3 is CASSLNTQGTVYEQFF. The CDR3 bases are TGTGCCAGCAGCTTAAATACCCAAGGGACGGTCTACGAGCAGTTCTTC.

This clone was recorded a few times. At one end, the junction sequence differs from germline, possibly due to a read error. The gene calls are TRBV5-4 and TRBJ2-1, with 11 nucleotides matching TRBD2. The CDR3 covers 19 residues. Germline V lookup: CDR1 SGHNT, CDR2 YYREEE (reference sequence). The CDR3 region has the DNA TGTGCCAGCAACTTGGGGCCTAGCGGGAGGATTAGTCCCTACAATGAGCAGTTCTTC. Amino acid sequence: CASNLGPSGRISPYNEQFF.

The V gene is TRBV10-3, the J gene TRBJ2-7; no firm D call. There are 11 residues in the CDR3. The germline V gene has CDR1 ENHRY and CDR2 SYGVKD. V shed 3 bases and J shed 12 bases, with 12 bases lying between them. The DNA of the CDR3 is TGTGCCATCAGTGACGGACGGCTAGGGTACTTC. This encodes CAISDGRLGYF.

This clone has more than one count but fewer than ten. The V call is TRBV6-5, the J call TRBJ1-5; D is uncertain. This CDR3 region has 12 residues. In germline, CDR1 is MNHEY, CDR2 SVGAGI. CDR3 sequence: CAWREGEQPQHF. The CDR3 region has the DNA TGTGCTTGGAGGGAGGGAGAGCAGCCCCAGCATTTT.

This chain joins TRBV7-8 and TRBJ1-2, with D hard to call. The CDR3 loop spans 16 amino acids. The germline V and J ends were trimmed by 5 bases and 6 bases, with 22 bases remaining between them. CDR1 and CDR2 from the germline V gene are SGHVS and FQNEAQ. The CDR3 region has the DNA TGTGCCAGCAGCCAAGGATTGGGCACCACACGAAATGGCTACACCTTC. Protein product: CASSQGLGTTRNGYTF.

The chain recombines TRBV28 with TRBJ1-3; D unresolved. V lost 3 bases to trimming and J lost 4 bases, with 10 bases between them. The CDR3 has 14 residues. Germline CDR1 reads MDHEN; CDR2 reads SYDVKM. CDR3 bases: TGTGCCAGCAGTTTGGAGGGTCGGGGAAACACCATATATTTT. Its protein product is CASSLEGRGNTIYF. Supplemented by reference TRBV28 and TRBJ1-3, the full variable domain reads DVKVTQSSRYLVKRTGEKVFLECVQDMDHENMFWYRQDPGLGLRLIYFSYDVKMKEKGDIPEGYSVSREKKERFSLILESASTNQTSMYLCASSLEGRGNTIYFGEGSWLTVV.

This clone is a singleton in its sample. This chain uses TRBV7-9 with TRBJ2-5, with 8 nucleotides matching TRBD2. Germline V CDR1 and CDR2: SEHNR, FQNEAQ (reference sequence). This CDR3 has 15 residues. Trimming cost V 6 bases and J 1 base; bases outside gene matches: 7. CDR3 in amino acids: CASRSMGLGQETQYF. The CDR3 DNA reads TGTGCCAGCAGATCGATGGGACTAGGCCAAGAGACCCAGTACTTC. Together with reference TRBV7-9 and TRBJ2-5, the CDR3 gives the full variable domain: DTGVSQNPRHKITKRGQNVTFRCDPISEHNRLYWYRQTLGQGPEFLTYFQNEAQLEKSRLLSDRFSAERPKGSFSTLEIQRTEQGDSAMYLCASRSMGLGQETQYFGPGTRLLVL.

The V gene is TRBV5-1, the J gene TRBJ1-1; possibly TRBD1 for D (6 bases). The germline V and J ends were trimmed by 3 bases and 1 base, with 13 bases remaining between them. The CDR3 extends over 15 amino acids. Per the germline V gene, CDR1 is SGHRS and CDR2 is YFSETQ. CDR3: CASSWGTPRNTEAFF. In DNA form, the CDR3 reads TGCGCCAGCAGCTGGGGGACACCCCGGAACACTGAAGCTTTCTTT.

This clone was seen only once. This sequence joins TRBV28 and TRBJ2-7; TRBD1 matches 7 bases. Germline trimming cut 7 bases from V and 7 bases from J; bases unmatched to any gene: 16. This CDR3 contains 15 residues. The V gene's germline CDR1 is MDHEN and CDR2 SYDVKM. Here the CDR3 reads CASNGPGQFFWEQYF. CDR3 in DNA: TGTGCCAGCAATGGACCGGGACAGTTTTTTTGGGAGCAGTACTTC.

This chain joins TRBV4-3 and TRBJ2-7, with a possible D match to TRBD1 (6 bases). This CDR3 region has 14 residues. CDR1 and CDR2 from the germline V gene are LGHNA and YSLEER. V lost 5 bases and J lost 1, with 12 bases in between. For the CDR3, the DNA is TGCGCCAGCAGCGTAGACAGGTATTCCTACGAGCAGTACTTC. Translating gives CASSVDRYSYEQYF.

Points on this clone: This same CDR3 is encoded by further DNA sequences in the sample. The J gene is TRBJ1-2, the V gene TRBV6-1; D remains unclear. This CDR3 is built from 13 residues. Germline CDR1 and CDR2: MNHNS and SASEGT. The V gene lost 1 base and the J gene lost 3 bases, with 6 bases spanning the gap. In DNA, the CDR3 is TGTGCCAGCAGTGAAGGAGGTGACTATGGCTACACCTTC. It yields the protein CASSEGGDYGYTF.

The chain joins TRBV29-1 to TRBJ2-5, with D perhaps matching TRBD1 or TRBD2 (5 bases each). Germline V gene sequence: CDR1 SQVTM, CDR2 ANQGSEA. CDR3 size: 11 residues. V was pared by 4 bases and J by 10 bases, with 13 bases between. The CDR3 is CSVGWGSNQYF. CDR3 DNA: TGCAGCGTTGGGTGGGGGTCGAACCAGTACTTC.

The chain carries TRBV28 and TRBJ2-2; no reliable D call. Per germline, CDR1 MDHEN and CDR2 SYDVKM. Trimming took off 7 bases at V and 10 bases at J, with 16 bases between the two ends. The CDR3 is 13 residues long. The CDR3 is CASKISAFPELFF. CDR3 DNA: TGTGCCAGCAAGATCAGCGCCTTCCCGGAGCTGTTTTTT.

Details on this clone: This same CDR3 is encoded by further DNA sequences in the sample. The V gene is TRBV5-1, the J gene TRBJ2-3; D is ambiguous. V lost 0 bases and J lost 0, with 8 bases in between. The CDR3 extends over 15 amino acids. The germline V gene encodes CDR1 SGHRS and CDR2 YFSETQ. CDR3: CASSLDGSSTDTQYF. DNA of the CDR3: TGCGCCAGCAGCTTGGACGGATCTAGCACAGATACGCAGTATTTT.

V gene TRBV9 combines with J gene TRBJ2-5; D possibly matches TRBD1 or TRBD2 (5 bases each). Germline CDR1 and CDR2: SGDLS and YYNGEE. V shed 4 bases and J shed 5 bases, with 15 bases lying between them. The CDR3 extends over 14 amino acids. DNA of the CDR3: TGTGCCAGCAGCTCCAGAGGGGAAGGGGAGACCCAGTACTTC. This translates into CASSSRGEGETQYF.

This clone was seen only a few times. The CDR3 DNA reads TGTGCCAGCAGCACCGGCCCATCTGGAAATGAGCAGTTCTTC. Translated, it gives CASSTGPSGNEQFF. The gene calls are TRBV7-8 and TRBJ2-1; D is ambiguous. The CDR3 is 14 residues long. CDR1 is SGHVS and CDR2 is FQNEAQ in the germline V gene. Between the trimmed V and J ends, which lost 5 bases and 7 bases, there was a span of 15 bases.

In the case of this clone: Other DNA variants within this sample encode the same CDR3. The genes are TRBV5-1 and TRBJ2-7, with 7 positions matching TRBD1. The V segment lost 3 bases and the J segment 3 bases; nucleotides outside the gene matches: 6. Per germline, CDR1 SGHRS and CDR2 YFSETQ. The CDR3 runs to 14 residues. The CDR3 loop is CASSSGDSFYEQYF. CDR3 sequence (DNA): TGCGCCAGCAGCTCAGGGGACAGCTTCTACGAGCAGTACTTC.